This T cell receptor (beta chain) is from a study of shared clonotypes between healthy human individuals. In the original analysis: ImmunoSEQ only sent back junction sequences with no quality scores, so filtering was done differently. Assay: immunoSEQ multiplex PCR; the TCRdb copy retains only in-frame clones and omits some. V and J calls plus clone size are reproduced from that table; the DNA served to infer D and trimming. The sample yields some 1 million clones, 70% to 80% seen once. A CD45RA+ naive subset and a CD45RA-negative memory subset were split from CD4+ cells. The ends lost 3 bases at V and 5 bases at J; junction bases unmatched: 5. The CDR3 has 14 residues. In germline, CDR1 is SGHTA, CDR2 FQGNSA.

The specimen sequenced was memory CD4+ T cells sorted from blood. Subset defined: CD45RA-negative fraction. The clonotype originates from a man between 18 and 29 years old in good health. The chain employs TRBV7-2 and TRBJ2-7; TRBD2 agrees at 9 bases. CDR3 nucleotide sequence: TGTGCCAGCAGCTTCAGCGGGAGGTCTAACGAGCAGTACTTC. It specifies CASSFSGRSNEQYF.